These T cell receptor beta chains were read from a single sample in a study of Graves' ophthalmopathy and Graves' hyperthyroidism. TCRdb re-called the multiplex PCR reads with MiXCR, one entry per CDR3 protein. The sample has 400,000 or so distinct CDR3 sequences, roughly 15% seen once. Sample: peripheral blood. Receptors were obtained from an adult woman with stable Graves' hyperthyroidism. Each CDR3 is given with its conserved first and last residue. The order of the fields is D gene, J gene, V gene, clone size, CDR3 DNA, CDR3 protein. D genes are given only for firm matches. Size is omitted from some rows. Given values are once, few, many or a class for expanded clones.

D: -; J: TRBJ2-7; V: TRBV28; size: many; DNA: TGTGCCAGCAGTTTTGTGGGAGTACGCCACGAGCAGTACTTC; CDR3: CASSFVGVRHEQYF
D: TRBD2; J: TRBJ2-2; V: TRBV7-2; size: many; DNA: TGTGCCAGCAGATGGGGACTAGCGGGAGGGTACACCGGGGAGCTGTTTTTT; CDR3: CASRWGLAGGYTGELFF
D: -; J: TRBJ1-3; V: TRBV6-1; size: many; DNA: TGTGCCAGCAGTAGAAGCACGGACACCATATATTTT; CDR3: CASSRSTDTIYF
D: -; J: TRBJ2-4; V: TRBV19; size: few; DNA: TGTGCCAGTAGTATCCGAGCCAAAAACATTCAGTACTTC; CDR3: CASSIRAKNIQYF
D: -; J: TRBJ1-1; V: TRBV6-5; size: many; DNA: TGTGCCGCAACGGGCCGGGGGGACACTGAAGCTTTCTTT; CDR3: CAATGRGDTEAFF
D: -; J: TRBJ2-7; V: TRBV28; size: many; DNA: TGTGCCAGCAGTCCGGGACGATTCTACGAGCAGTACTTC; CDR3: CASSPGRFYEQYF
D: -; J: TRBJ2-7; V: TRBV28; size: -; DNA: TGTGCCAGCAGTTTGCAGGTGGCGTACGAGCAGTACTTC; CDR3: CASSLQVAYEQYF
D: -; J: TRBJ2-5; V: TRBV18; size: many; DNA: TGTGCCAGCTCACCACAAAGTACCGAGACCCAGTACTTC; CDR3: CASSPQSTETQYF
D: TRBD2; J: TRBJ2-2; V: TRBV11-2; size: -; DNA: TGTGCCAGCAGCTACGGACTAGCGGGAGGGTCCTCCGGGGATCTGTTTTTT; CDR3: CASSYGLAGGSSGDLFF
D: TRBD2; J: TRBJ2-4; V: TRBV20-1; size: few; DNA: TGCAGTGCGAGAGGGACTAGCGGGGGTCTGGCCAAAAACATTCAGTACTTC; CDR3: CSARGTSGGLAKNIQYF
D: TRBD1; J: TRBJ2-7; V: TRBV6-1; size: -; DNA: TGTGCCAGCAGTGATAGGACAGGCAAAGTCTCCTACGAGCAGTACTTC; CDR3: CASSDRTGKVSYEQYF
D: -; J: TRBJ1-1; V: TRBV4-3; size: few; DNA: TGCGCCAGCAGCCCCGGACGGGTGAACACTGAAGCTTTCTTT; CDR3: CASSPGRVNTEAFF
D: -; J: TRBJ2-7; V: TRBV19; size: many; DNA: TGTGCCAGTAGTACCAGAAGCTTGGGGTACGAGCAGTACTTC; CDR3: CASSTRSLGYEQYF
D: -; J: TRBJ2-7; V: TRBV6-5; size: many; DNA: TGTGCCAGCAGTTACGGAAGGGCCCGCTACGAGCAGTACTTC; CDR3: CASSYGRARYEQYF
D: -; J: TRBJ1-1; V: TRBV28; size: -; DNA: TGTGCCAGCAGTTTGAGCAGGGGATTGCGAACTGAAGCTTTCTTT; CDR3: CASSLSRGLRTEAFF
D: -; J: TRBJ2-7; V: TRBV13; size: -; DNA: TGTGCCAGCAGCTTTGGGGGAATCTCCTACGAGCAGTACTTC; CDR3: CASSFGGISYEQYF
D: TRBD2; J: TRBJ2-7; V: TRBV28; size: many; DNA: TGTGCCAGCATCCCTGGCGGGAGAGGTAGAGGCGAGCAGTACTTC; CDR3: CASIPGGRGRGEQYF
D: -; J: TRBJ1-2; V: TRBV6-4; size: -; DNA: TGTGCCAGCAGTCCGAGGAAGGGAGGCTATGGCTACACCTTC; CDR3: CASSPRKGGYGYTF
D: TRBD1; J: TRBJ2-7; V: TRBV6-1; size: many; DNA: TGTGCCAGCAGTGTTAGAGGGGGAACAGGGGCCGCCTACGAGCAGTACTTC; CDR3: CASSVRGGTGAAYEQYF
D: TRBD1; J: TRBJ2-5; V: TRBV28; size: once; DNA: TGTGCCAGCAGCCCCTCCAGGGGGCTGGGAGAGACCCAGTACTTC; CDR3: CASSPSRGLGETQYF
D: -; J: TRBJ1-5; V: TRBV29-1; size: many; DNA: TGCAGCGCGTTGTGCGGGGGGAAGGATAGCAATCAGCCCCAGCATTTT; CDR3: CSALCGGKDSNQPQHF
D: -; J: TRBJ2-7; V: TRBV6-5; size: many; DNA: TGTGCCAGCAGTTACTCTCGAACCCCCTACGAGCAGTACTTC; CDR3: CASSYSRTPYEQYF
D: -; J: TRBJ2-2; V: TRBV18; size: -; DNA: TGTGCCAGCTCAACCACCACTTTTTTCGGGGAGCTGTTTTTT; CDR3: CASSTTTFFGELFF
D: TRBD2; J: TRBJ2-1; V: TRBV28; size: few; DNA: TGTGCCAGCAGTCCCCGTGTTAGCGGGGGAATCTACAATGAGCAGTTCTTC; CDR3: CASSPRVSGGIYNEQFF
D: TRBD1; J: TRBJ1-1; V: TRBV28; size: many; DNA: TGTGCCAGCCAACAGGGGGGCACTGAAGCTTTCTTT; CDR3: CASQQGGTEAFF
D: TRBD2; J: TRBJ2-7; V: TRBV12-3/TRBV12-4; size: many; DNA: TGTGCCAGCAGTTTATCGAGCGGGAGAGGCTACGAGCAGTACTTC; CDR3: CASSLSSGRGYEQYF
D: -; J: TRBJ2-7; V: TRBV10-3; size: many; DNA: TGTGCCATCAGTGAGCTTGGGGCGGCCTACGAGCAGTACTTC; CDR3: CAISELGAAYEQYF
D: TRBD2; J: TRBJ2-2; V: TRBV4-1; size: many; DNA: TGCGCCAGCAGCCGACCCGGGACTAGCGGCACCGGGGAGCTGTTTTTT; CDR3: CASSRPGTSGTGELFF
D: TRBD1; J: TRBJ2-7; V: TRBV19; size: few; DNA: TGTGCCAGTAGTCCTTCCGGGACAGGGGGCGTCTACGAGCAGTACTTC; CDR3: CASSPSGTGGVYEQYF
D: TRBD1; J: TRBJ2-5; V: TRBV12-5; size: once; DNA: TGTGCTAGTGGTTTGGATCAACCGACAGGGAAACTGGATACTGCCTTATCTACCCAGTACTTC; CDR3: CASGLDQPTGKLDTALSTQYF
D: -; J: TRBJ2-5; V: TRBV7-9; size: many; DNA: TGTGCCAGCAGCTTACTGGGGGGCCGGGAGACCCAGTACTTC; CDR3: CASSLLGGRETQYF
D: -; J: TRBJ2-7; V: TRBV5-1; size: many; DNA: TGCGCCAGCAAAGGAGACAGCACCAAATACGAGCAGTACTTC; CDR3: CASKGDSTKYEQYF
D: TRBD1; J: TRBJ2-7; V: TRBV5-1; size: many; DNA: TGCGCCAGCAGAGCGATCGCCGGGACAGTCTACGAGCAGTACTTC; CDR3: CASRAIAGTVYEQYF
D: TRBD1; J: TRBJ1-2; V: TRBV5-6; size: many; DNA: TGTGCCAGCAGCCAAGATGACAGGGTCGCCTTCTATGGCTACACCTTC; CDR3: CASSQDDRVAFYGYTF
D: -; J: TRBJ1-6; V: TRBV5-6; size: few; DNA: TGTGCCAGCAGCTTGGCCCCGACCGGGACGCGAAATTCACCCCTCCACTTT; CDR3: CASSLAPTGTRNSPLHF
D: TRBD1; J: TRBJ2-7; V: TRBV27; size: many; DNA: TGTGCCAGCAGCGCATGGACAGGGGGCATCCACGAGCAGTACTTC; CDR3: CASSAWTGGIHEQYF
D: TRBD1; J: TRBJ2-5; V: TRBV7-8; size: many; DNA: TGTGCCAGCAGCTACCCCGGGACAGCAGAGACCCAGTACTTC; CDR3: CASSYPGTAETQYF
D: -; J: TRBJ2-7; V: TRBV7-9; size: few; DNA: TGTGCCAGCAGCTTAGCGGAGCGCTACGAGCAGTACTTC; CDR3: CASSLAERYEQYF
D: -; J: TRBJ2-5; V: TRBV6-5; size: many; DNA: TGTGCCAGCAGTTTCGATACGATGGAGACCCAGTACTTC; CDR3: CASSFDTMETQYF
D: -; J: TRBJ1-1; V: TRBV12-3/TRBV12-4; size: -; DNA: TGTGCCAGCAGTTTAGGGGGAGCGAAAGCTTTCTTT; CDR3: CASSLGGAKAFF
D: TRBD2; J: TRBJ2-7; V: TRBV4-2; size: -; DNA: TGTGCCAGCAGTAACCTAGCGGGGGGCTACGAGCAGTACTTC; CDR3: CASSNLAGGYEQYF
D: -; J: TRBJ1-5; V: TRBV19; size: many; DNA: TGTGCCAGTACCCCCGCTGAGGCTGGCGCACAGCCCCAGCATTTT; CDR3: CASTPAEAGAQPQHF
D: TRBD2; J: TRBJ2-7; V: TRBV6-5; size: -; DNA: TGTGCCAGCAGTTACGGTCTAGCGGGAGGTAGCTACGAGCAGTACTTC; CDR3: CASSYGLAGGSYEQYF
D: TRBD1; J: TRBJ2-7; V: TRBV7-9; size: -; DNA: TGTGCCAGCAGCTTAGGGTCAGGGGGCTTCTACGAGCAGTACTTC; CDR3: CASSLGSGGFYEQYF
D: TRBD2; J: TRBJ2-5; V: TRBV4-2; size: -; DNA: TGTGCCAGCAGCCAACTAGCGGGAGGGATCTTTTTAGGAGAGACCCAGTACTTC; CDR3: CASSQLAGGIFLGETQYF
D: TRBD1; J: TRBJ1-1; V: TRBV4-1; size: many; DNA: TGCGCCAGCAGCCAAGACGTGACAGGGGAGACTGAAGCTTTCTTT; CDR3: CASSQDVTGETEAFF
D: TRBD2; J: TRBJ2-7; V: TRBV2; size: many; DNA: TGTGCCAGCAGTGGATATAGCGGGAGTGGTTACGAGCAGTACTTC; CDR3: CASSGYSGSGYEQYF
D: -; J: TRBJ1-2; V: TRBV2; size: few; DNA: TGTGCCAGCAGATCAACCGGGATAAACTATGGCTACACCTTC; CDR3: CASRSTGINYGYTF
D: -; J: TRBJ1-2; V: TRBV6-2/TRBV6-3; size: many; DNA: TGTGCCAGCAGATACGACAGGACCTACTATGGCTACACCTTC; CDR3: CASRYDRTYYGYTF
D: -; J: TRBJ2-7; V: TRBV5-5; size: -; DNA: TGTGCCAGCAGCGAACTAACGACGTACGTCGAGCAGTACTTC; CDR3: CASSELTTYVEQYF
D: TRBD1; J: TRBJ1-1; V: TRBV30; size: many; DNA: TGTGCCTGGACCCAAGGGGGACAGGTAATTGAAGCTTTCTTT; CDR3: CAWTQGGQVIEAFF
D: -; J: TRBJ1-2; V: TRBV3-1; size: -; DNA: TGTGCCAGCAGTTACACAGGGTTCGGCTACACCTTC; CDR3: CASSYTGFGYTF
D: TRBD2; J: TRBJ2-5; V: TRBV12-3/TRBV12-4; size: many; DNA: TGTGCCAGCAGCCGGGGACTAGCGGGACCAGAGACCCAGTACTTC; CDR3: CASSRGLAGPETQYF
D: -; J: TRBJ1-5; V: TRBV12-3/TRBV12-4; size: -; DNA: TGTGCCAGCAGCCCGCCCTCCGGTTGGGGTCAGCCCCAGCATTTT; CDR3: CASSPPSGWGQPQHF
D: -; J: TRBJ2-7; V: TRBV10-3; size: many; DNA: TGTGCCACCCGGGACGACAGCACGGACGAGCAGTACTTC; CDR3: CATRDDSTDEQYF
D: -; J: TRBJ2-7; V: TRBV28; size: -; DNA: TGTGCCAGCAGTGGACGGGACATTAGCTCCTACGAGCAGTACTTC; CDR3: CASSGRDISSYEQYF
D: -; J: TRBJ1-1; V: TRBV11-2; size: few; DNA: TGTGCCAGCAGCCCTGAGGGGCAGGGAACTGAAGCTTTCTTT; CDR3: CASSPEGQGTEAFF